The clone carrying this TCR beta chain occurred once. Germline loops: CDR1 DFQATT, CDR2 SNEGSKA (reference sequence). The ends were cut back, 3 bases at V and 5 bases at J, with 10 bases in the middle. This CDR3 contains 13 residues. Per the original methods: Using reference gene primer amplification, nucleated cell counts were estimated. Generated by immunoSEQ multiplex PCR, the TCRdb table keeps only in-frame clones and is missing some. That table supplies the V and J calls and clone size; D and trimming were determined from the DNA. This sample has under 95,000 clones, with approximately 80% found just once. This sample is drawn from a study of blood T cell repertoires in COVID-19. Study background: The United States, Italy and Spain were the sources of the acute and convalescent COVID-19 samples. PBMCs, B-cell-depleted T cells, or T cells were the source of the cDNA or gDNA that made up the material.

What was sequenced was peripheral blood. V is TRBV20-1 and J is TRBJ1-4; tentative D call: TRBD1 (5 bases). The sequence derives from a man between 65 and 85 years old with acute or convalescent COVID-19. The CDR3 nucleotides are TGCAGTGCTAGTGTGGGACTGAATGAAAAACTGTTTTTT. Its translation: CSASVGLNEKLFF.